The entry below describes one TCR beta chain. The antigen remains unidentified. This entry comes from a study of cytomegalovirus exposure and HLA in healthy donors. Findings and limits, study-wide: Most TCR beta V segments were productive about 87% or about 30% of the time in an earlier analysis. In vitro work confirmed that three CMV-associated chains recognize CMV antigens. The authors listed 180 or so TCR beta chains as cytomegalovirus-associated.

Primers included in the PCR were 60 Vbeta and 13 Jbeta primers. Profiling relied on immunoSEQ multiplex PCR, and the TCRdb table lists in-frame clones only, not all of them. The profile shows 60,000 to 75,000 clones, 73% of them singletons. V was cut by 2 bases and J by 6 bases, with 19 bases left in between. In germline, CDR1 is GTSNPN, CDR2 SVGIG (reference sequence). The CDR3 extends over 15 amino acids. The chain carries TRBV30 and TRBJ1-1, with TRBD1 as a possible D gene (6 bases). This sequence originates from a man aged 45-60 years in good health and CMV-seronegative. Sequenced material: PBMCs. CDR3 protein: CAWSSQDYYRAEAFF. The CDR3 DNA reads as TGTGCCTGGAGTTCCCAGGATTATTACAGGGCTGAAGCTTTCTTT.